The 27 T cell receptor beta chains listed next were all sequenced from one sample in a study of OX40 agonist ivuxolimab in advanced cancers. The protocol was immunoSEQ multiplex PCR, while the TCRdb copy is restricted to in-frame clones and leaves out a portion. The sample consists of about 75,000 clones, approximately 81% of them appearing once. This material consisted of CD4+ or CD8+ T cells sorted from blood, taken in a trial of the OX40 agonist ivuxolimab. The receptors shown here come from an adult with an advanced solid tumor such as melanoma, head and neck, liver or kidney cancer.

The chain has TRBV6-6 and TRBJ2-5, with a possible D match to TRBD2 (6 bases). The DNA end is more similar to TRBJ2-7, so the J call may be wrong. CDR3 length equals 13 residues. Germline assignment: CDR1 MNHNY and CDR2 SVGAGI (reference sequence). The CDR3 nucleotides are TGTGCCAGCAGGCGGGACTTCTCCTACGAGCAGTACTTC. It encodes CASRRDFSYEQYF.

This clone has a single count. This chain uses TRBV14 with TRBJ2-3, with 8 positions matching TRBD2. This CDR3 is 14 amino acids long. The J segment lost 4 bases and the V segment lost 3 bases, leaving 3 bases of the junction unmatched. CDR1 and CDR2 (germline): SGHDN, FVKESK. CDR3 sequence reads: CASSQGLGSDTQYF. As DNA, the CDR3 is TGTGCCAGCAGCCAGGGACTAGGATCAGATACGCAGTATTTT.

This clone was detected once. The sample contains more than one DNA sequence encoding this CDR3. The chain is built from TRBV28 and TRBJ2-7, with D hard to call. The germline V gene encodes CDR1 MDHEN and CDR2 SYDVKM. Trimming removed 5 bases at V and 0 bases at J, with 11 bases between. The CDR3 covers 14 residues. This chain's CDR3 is CASSTRTSSYEQYF. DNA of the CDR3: TGTGCCAGCAGTACCCGGACGAGCTCCTACGAGCAGTACTTC.

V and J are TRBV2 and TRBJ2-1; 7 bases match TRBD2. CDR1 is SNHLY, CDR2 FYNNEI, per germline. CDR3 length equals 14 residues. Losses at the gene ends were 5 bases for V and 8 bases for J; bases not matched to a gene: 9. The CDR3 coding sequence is TGTGCCAGCAGTCGGAGGACTAGTATCTATGAGCAGTTCTTC. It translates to CASSRRTSIYEQFF.

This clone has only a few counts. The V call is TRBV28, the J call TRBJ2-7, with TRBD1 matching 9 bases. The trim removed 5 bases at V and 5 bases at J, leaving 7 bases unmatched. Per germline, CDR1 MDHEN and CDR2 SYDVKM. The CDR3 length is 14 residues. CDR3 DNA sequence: TGTGCCAGCAGTACGGACAGGGGTTGGGACGAGCAGTACTTC. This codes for CASSTDRGWDEQYF. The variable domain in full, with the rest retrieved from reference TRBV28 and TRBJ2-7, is DVKVTQSSRYLVKRTGEKVFLECVQDMDHENMFWYRQDPGLGLRLIYFSYDVKMKEKGDIPEGYSVSREKKERFSLILESASTNQTSMYLCASSTDRGWDEQYFGPGTRLTVT.

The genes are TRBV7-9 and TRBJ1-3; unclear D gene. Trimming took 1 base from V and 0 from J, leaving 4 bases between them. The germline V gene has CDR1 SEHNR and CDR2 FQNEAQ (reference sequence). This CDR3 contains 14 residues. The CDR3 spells CASSLGNSGNTIYF. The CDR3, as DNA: TGTGCCAGCAGCTTAGGGAACTCTGGAAACACCATATATTTT.

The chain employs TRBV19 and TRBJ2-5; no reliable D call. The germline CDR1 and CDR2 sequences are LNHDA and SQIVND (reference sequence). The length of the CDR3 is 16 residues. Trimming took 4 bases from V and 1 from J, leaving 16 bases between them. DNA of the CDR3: TGTGCCAGTAGTACTTACTCCGGGTTGGGCCAAGAGACCCAGTACTTC. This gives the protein CASSTYSGLGQETQYF.

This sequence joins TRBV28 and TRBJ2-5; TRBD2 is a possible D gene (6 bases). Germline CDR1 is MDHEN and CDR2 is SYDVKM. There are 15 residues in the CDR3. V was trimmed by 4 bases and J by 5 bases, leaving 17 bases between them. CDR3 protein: CASSSYSSGRETQYF. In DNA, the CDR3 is TGTGCCAGCAGTTCTTACTCTTCGGGGAGGGAGACCCAGTACTTC.

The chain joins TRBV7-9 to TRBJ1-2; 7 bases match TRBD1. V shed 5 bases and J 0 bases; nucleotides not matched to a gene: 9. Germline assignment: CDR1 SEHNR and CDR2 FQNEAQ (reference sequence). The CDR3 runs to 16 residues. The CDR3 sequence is CASSRDPGQTNYGYTF. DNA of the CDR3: TGTGCCAGCAGCAGAGATCCGGGACAGACTAACTATGGCTACACCTTC.

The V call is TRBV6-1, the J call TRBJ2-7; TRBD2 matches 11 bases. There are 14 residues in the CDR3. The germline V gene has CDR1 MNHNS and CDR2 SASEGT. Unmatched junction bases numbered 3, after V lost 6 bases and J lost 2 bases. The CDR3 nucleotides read TGTGCCAGCAGGGTAGCGGGAGGGCCCTACGAGCAGTACTTC. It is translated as CASRVAGGPYEQYF.

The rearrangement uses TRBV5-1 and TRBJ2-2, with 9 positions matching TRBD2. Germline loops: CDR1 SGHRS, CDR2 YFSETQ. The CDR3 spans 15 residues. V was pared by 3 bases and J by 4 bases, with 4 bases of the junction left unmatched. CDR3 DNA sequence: TGCGCCAGCAGCTATAGCGGGAGCGTCACCGGGGAGCTGTTTTTT. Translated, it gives CASSYSGSVTGELFF.

CDR3 loop: CTSSQEEAGRRALIVNQPQHF. CDR3 in DNA: TGCACCAGCAGCCAAGAGGAAGCTGGACGGCGTGCCCTGATAGTCAATCAGCCCCAGCATTTT. This rearrangement joins TRBV1 to TRBJ1-5. TRBV1 counts as a pseudogene. This CDR3 spans 21 amino acids.

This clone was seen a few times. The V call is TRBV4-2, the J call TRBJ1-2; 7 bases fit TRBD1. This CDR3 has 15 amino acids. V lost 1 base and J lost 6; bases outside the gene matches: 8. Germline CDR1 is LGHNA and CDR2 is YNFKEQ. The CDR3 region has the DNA TGTGCCAGCAGCCAAGCCGGGACAGTCGCGGATGGCTACACCTTC. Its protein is CASSQAGTVADGYTF.

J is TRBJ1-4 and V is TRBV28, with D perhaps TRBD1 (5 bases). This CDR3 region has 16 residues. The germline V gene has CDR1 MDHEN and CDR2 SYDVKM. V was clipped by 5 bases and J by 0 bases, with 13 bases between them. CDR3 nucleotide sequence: TGTGCCAGCAGTCTCCACGGGGGAGCAACTAATGAAAAACTGTTTTTT. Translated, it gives CASSLHGGATNEKLFF.

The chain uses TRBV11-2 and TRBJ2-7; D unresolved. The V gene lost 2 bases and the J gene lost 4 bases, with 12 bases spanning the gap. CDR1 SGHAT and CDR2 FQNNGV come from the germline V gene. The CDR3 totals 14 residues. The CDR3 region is CASSLKGNRYEQYF. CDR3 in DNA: TGTGCCAGCAGCTTAAAGGGAAATAGGTACGAGCAGTACTTC. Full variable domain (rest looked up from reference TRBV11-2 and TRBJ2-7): EAGVAQSPRYKIIEKRQSVAFWCNPISGHATLYWYQQILGQGPKLLIQFQNNGVVDDSQLPKDRFSAERLKGVDSTLKIQPAKLEDSAVYLCASSLKGNRYEQYFGPGTRLTVT.

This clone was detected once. This chain's CDR3 is CASIPQDGWGYGYTF. The CDR3 region has the DNA TGTGCCAGCATCCCTCAAGACGGGTGGGGCTATGGCTACACCTTC. The chain uses TRBV7-2 and TRBJ1-2; no definite D call. Trimming left V 7 bases short and J 4 bases short, with 19 bases between. CDR3 length equals 15 residues. CDR1 is SGHTA and CDR2 is FQGNSA in the germline V gene.

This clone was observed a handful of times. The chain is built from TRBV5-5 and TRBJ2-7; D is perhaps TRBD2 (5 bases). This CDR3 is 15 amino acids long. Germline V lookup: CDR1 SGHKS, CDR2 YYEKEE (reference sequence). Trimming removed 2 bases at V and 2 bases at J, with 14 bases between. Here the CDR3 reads CASSFSVRNTYEQYF. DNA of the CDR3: TGTGCCAGCAGCTTTAGCGTGAGGAACACCTACGAGCAGTACTTC.

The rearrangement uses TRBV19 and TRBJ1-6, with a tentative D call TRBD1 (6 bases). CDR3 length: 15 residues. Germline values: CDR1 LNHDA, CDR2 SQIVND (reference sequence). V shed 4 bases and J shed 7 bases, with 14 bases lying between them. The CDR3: CASSTGQLGNSPLHF. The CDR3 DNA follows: TGTGCCAGTAGTACCGGACAGCTGGGAAATTCACCCCTCCACTTT.

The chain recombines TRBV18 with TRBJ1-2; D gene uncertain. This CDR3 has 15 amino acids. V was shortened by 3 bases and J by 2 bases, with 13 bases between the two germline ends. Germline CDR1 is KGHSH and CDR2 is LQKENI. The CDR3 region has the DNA TGTGCCAGCTCACCTTCCAGCGGAGTGAACTATGGCTACACCTTC. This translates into CASSPSSGVNYGYTF.

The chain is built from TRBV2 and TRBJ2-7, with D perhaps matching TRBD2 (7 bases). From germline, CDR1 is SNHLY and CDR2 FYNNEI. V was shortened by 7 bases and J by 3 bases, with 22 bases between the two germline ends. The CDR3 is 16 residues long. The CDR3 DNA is TGTGCCAGCAATCTGGGGGGGGCCCTGGTGCTCTACGAGCAGTACTTC. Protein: CASNLGGALVLYEQYF.

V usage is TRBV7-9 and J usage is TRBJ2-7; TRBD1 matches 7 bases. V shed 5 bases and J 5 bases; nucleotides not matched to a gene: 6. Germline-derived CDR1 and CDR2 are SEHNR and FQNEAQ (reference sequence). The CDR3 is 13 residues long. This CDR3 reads CASSTDRLHEQYF. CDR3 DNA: TGTGCCAGCAGCACGGACAGGTTGCACGAGCAGTACTTC. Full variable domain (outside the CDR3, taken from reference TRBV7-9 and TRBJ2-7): DTGVSQNPRHKITKRGQNVTFRCDPISEHNRLYWYRQTLGQGPEFLTYFQNEAQLEKSRLLSDRFSAERPKGSFSTLEIQRTEQGDSAMYLCASSTDRLHEQYFGPGTRLTVT.

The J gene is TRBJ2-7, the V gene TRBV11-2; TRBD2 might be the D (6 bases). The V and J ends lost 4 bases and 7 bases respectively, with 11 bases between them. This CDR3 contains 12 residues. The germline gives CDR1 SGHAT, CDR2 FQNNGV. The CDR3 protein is CASSSTSLEQYF. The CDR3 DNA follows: TGTGCCAGCAGCTCTACTAGCTTAGAGCAGTACTTC. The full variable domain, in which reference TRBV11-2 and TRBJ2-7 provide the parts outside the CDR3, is EAGVAQSPRYKIIEKRQSVAFWCNPISGHATLYWYQQILGQGPKLLIQFQNNGVVDDSQLPKDRFSAERLKGVDSTLKIQPAKLEDSAVYLCASSSTSLEQYFGPGTRLTVT.

As DNA, the CDR3 is TGTGCCAGCAGTCCCCCAGGCAGGGCTAGAGAAAAACTGTTTTTT. Amino acids: CASSPPGRAREKLFF. The genes are TRBV28 and TRBJ1-4; tentatively, D is TRBD1 (5 bases). V lost 5 bases, J lost 8 bases, and 18 bases lay in between. This CDR3 is built from 15 residues. From germline, CDR1 is MDHEN and CDR2 SYDVKM.

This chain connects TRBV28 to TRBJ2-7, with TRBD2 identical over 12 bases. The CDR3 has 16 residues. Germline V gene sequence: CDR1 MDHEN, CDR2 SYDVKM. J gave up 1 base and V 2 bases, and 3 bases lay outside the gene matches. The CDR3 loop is CASSLELAGGSYEQYF. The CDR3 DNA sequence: TGTGCCAGCAGTTTAGAACTAGCGGGAGGTTCCTACGAGCAGTACTTC.

Written as DNA, the CDR3 is TGTGCCAGCAGTTACTCACGGGCAGGGGCCACTGAAGCTTTCTTT. Its protein product is CASSYSRAGATEAFF. The rearrangement uses TRBV6-5 and TRBJ1-1; D perhaps matches TRBD1 (6 bases). In germline, CDR1 is MNHEY, CDR2 SVGAGI. V lost 0 bases and J lost 4, with 12 bases in between. The CDR3 is 15 amino acids.

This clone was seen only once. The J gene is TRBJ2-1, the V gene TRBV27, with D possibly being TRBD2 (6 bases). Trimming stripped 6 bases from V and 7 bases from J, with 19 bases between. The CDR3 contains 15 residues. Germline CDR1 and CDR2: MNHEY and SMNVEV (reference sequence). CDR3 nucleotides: TGTGCCAGCAGACTGGCGGGCGGGATAGGGAATGAGCAGTTCTTC. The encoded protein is CASRLAGGIGNEQFF.

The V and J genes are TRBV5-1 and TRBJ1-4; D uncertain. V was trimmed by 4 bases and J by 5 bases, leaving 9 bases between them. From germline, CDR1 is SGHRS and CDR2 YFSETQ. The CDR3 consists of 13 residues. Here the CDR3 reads CASSIRRNEKLFF. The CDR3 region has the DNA TGCGCCAGCAGCATCCGACGGAATGAAAAACTGTTTTTT.